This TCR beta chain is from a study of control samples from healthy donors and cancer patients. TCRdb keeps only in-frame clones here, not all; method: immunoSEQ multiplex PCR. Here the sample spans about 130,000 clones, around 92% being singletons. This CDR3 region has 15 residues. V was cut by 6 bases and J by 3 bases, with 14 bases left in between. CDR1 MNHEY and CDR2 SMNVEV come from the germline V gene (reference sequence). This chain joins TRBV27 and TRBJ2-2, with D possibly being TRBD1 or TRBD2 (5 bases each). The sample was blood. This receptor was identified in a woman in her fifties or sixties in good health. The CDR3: CASSPRDGYTGELFF. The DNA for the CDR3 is TGTGCCAGCAGCCCCCGGGACGGCTACACCGGGGAGCTGTTTTTT.